This T cell receptor (beta chain) originates from a study of T cell responses to AZD1222 COVID-19 vaccine (dated by TCRdb to about 2021). Broadly, across the study: TCR sequencing covered some 250 trial participants: about 210 given two doses of AZD1222 and approximately 25 given two doses of MenACWY control vaccine. Trial participants were enrolled by age into subgroups of 18-55, 56-69 and 70-plus years, and 148, 28 and 57 TCR-sequenced participants, respectively, were included in these subgroups.

In light of the paper, this sample's time point label describes: baseline before first vaccination. The treatment or condition label, as the study defines it: meningococcal conjugate vaccine given as trial control. The vaccinee samples were drawn from two UK trials, COV001 and COV002, one of which was a single-blind randomized controlled phase 2/3 trial testing AZD1222 (ChAdOx1 nCoV-19) in healthy adults. For TCRbeta chain sequencing, PBMC samples from trial participants were taken at day 0 and at day 28 after the second dose. The V end loses 3 bases and the J end loses 11 bases, and a stretch of 19 bases separates them. The germline V gene (reference sequence) provides CDR1 GTSNPN and CDR2 SVGIG. From cysteine to phenylalanine, the CDR3 is 13 amino acids long. The entry retains the CDR3 DNA only, 39 bases that are in frame from base 1. The CDR3 regions of human TCRbeta chains were subjected to immunosequencing. The source study handled its data this way. Repertoire TCRs were checked for matches against a reference library of SARS-CoV-2-specific TCRs that had been generated using the MIRA antigen-specificity platform. Breadth meant the fraction of unique TCRs that were SARS-CoV-2-associated, whereas depth meant the fraction of total T cells that were SARS-CoV-2-associated. Using the MIRA data, each spike-specific TCR was mapped to the spike region that the TCR reacts to and placed in a CD4 or CD8 class. Log10-transformed breadth and depth values were compared by one-way ANOVA with Sidak's multiple comparisons tests. Here the immuneACCESS table is served through TCRdb, limited to in-frame sequences with V and J called. Missing clones are a known gap in these copies; in checked studies unresolved V genes cover under half, and the rest lacks a known reason. D and trimming were read from the DNA, whereas the V and J calls and clone size are those reported in that table. This sample gives tens of thousands of clones in total; around four fifths of them show up just once. Of the sample, 20% is held by the ten largest clones.

Overall study results and their limits: The 56-69-year group was small, and its depth increase did not reach significance, likely because of low power. A significant rise in spike-specific TCR breadth and depth was observed after two AZD1222 doses relative to day 0 and relative to MenACWY recipients. Nearly half of unique spike-specific TCRs reportedly recognized epitopes outside regions mutated in the B.1.351 and B.1.1.7 variants. Vaccine-associated CD4 TCRs spanned the whole spike protein, with dominant responses in regions 160-218 and 743-854. Most participants were white British and females outnumbered males, and the authors suggested that clonal diversity may have been underestimated. Because no samples from the day 14 peak response were available, repertoires could be characterized only after the peak T cell response. Conclusions about previously exposed vaccinees are limited, since just a handful of AZD1222 recipients were seropositive for SARS-CoV-2 at baseline.

Note on this clone: Its recognized antigen is unknown. Within one base of it there is no much larger clone, and no base qualities were kept.

Here the chain combines TRBV30 and TRBJ1-1, with TRBD1 tentatively as D gene (5 bases match). The starting material was peripheral blood, obtained on day 0 of MenACWY control vaccination. This TCR derives from an adult in good health. Here is the DNA: TGTGCCTGGAGAACAACAGGCAACTCTGGGGCTTTCTTT. Its product reads: CAWRTTGNSGAFF.